Below are 27 T cell receptor beta chains sequenced from a single sample in a study of shared clonotypes between healthy human individuals. Using immunoSEQ multiplex PCR, the repertoire was profiled, and TCRdb retains in-frame clones only, with some absent. The table includes under 1 million clones, just over 95% detected once. CD45RO-negative, CCR7-selected cells formed the naive CD8 fraction, which excluded terminally differentiated effector memory CD45RA+ cells. Specimen: naive CD8+ T cells sorted from blood. Receptor source: a young man in good health.

Worth noting for this clone: The identical CDR3 is also encoded by other nucleotide sequences in the sample. CDR3 sequence (DNA): TGTGCCAGCAGCCTGGGAGCCAGCTACGAGCAGTACTTC. As protein: CASSLGASYEQYF. The V and J genes are TRBV5-6 and TRBJ2-7; D might be TRBD2 (5 bases). Germline V CDR1 and CDR2: SGHDT, YYEEEE. This CDR3 is 13 amino acids long. The V and J ends lost 4 bases and 3 bases respectively, with 11 bases between them.

This rearrangement joins TRBV19 to TRBJ2-7, with a weak D call TRBD1 (6 bases). V was cut by 1 base and J by 5 bases, with 15 bases left in between. This CDR3 contains 15 residues. Germline CDR1 reads LNHDA; CDR2 reads SQIVND (reference sequence). The CDR3 here is CASSIAHRVYNEQYF. The CDR3 bases are TGTGCCAGTAGTATAGCCCACAGGGTTTACAACGAGCAGTACTTC.

The chain uses TRBV10-2 and TRBJ2-3, with a possible D match to TRBD2 (7 bases). Trimming stripped 8 bases from V and 6 bases from J, with 12 bases between. The CDR3 extends over 12 amino acids. In germline, CDR1 is WSHSY, CDR2 SAAADI. CDR3: CASGGGGDTQYF. For the CDR3, the DNA is TGCGCCAGCGGGGGAGGGGGGGATACGCAGTATTTT.

The chain uses TRBV7-6 and TRBJ1-5; 9 positions agree with TRBD1. Germline CDR1 is SGHVS and CDR2 is FNYEAQ. The CDR3 runs to 15 residues. Trimming at V came to 5 bases and at J to 5 bases, leaving 7 bases not matched to a gene. CDR3 in DNA: TGTGCCAGCAGCCCGACAGGGGGGCCGGATCAGCCCCAGCATTTT. Amino acids: CASSPTGGPDQPQHF.

As regards this clone: The sample has other DNA sequences that encode this CDR3 too. The chain uses TRBV7-9 and TRBJ1-1; D call uncertain. Germline V gene lookup returns CDR1 SEHNR and CDR2 FQNEAQ (reference sequence). This CDR3 contains 13 residues. V shed 1 base and J shed 5 bases, with 8 bases lying between them. CDR3 coding DNA: TGTGCCAGCAGCTTAGGGGGAGGTACTGAAGCTTTCTTT. Protein: CASSLGGGTEAFF.

V gene TRBV11-2 combines with J gene TRBJ1-1; the D gene is possibly TRBD1 (5 bases). V dropped 1 base and J dropped 5 bases, with 11 bases sitting between them. Germline CDR1 is SGHAT and CDR2 is FQNNGV. CDR3 length: 14 residues. The CDR3 protein is CASSLGLGVTEAFF. CDR3 bases: TGTGCCAGCAGCTTAGGACTGGGGGTAACTGAAGCTTTCTTT.

This clone was detected once. The CDR3 loop is CAWEGTSGPYNEQFF. For the CDR3, the DNA is TGTGCCTGGGAGGGGACTAGCGGGCCATACAATGAGCAGTTCTTC. This sequence joins TRBV30 and TRBJ2-1; 12 bases agree with TRBD2. With 5 bases clipped from V and 4 bases from J, the junction kept 6 bases outside the gene matches. Germline CDR1 GTSNPN, CDR2 SVGIG (reference sequence). The CDR3 contains 15 residues.

The CDR3 bases are TGTGCCAGCAGCTTAGATGACACCGGGTCGTCCTACAATGAGCAGTTCTTC. Amino acids: CASSLDDTGSSYNEQFF. The J gene is TRBJ2-1, the V gene TRBV11-2, with D unclear. Germline CDR1 and CDR2: SGHAT and FQNNGV. The CDR3 extends over 17 amino acids. V gave up 0 bases and J gave up 1 base, with 13 bases separating them.

V usage is TRBV9 and J usage is TRBJ2-1, with 10 bases identical to TRBD1. V lost 0 bases to trimming and J lost 5 bases; unmatched junction nucleotides: 23. The germline V gene has CDR1 SGDLS and CDR2 YYNGEE. The CDR3 is 22 amino acids. The CDR3 bases are TGTGCCAGCAGCGTAGCTACCGCGACGACAGGGGGCTATTCTTCTTGGCACAATGAGCAGTTCTTC. This encodes CASSVATATTGGYSSWHNEQFF.

The rearrangement joins TRBV5-4 to TRBJ2-7, with 7 bases aligning to TRBD1. Germline V lookup: CDR1 SGHNT, CDR2 YYREEE (reference sequence). V shed 1 base and J 5 bases; nucleotides not matched to a gene: 21. This CDR3 contains 19 residues. This chain's CDR3 is CASSLLWGRQGSYFHEQYF. The CDR3 nucleotides are TGTGCCAGCAGCTTGTTGTGGGGCCGACAGGGCTCCTACTTCCACGAGCAGTACTTC.

J is TRBJ2-2 and V is TRBV25-1; tentative D call: TRBD2 (5 bases). Deletions cut 3 bases from V and 7 bases from J, with 9 bases between. CDR1 and CDR2 (germline): MGHDK, SYGVNS. The CDR3 runs to 13 residues. The CDR3 is CASSDSGGGELFF. The CDR3 DNA follows: TGTGCCAGCAGTGATTCCGGAGGCGGGGAGCTGTTTTTT.

DNA of the CDR3: TGTGCCTGGAGTGACTGGCGAAACTCCTACGAGCAGTACTTC. Translation: CAWSDWRNSYEQYF. This chain links TRBV30 with TRBJ2-7; no clear D gene. Trimming shortened V by 1 base and J by 0 bases, and 10 bases separated the two germline ends. The CDR3 has 14 residues. In germline, CDR1 is GTSNPN, CDR2 SVGIG (reference sequence). Variable domain in full (rest from reference TRBV30 and TRBJ2-7): SQTIHQWPATLVQPVGSPLSLECTVEGTSNPNLYWYRQAAGRGLQLLFYSVGIGQISSEVPQNLSASRPQDRQFILSSKKLLLSDSGFYLCAWSDWRNSYEQYFGPGTRLTVT.

The V and J genes are TRBV4-1 and TRBJ2-1; 7 bases map to TRBD2. The V segment lost 3 bases and the J segment 4 bases; nucleotides outside the gene matches: 9. The germline V gene has CDR1 MGHRA and CDR2 YSYEKL. This CDR3 is 16 amino acids long. DNA of the CDR3: TGCGCCAGCAGCCACCCCCCACGGGGGGTTTACAATGAGCAGTTCTTC. Its translation: CASSHPPRGVYNEQFF.

J is TRBJ2-1 and V is TRBV5-5; TRBD1 is a possible D gene (6 bases). Germline CDR1 reads SGHKS; CDR2 reads YYEKEE (reference sequence). CDR3 length: 14 amino acids. V lost 9 bases, J lost 5 bases, and 18 bases lay in between. For the CDR3, the DNA is TGTGCCACTCAAGGGACATCTCCCCACAATGAGCAGTTCTTC. As protein: CATQGTSPHNEQFF.

The J gene is TRBJ2-2, the V gene TRBV5-5; possibly TRBD1 for D (5 bases). CDR1 and CDR2 (germline): SGHKS, YYEKEE (reference sequence). Trimming stripped 2 bases from V and 6 bases from J, with 14 bases between. This CDR3 is 15 amino acids long. The CDR3, as DNA: TGTGCCAGCAGCTTATGGCAGGGCCCAGCCGGGGAGCTGTTTTTT. This encodes CASSLWQGPAGELFF. The variable domain in full, with the rest retrieved from reference TRBV5-5 and TRBJ2-2, is DAGVTQSPTHLIKTRGQQVTLRCSPISGHKSVSWYQQVLGQGPQFIFQYYEKEERGRGNFPDRFSARQFPNYSSELNVNALLLGDSALYLCASSLWQGPAGELFFGEGSRLTVL.

Turning to this clone: This specimen includes other DNA sequences encoding the same CDR3. The rearrangement joins TRBV13 to TRBJ1-1; no clear D gene. The CDR3 has 13 residues. CDR1 PRHDT and CDR2 FYEKMQ come from the germline V gene (reference sequence). The germline V and J ends were trimmed by 5 bases and 1 base, with 8 bases remaining between them. The CDR3 DNA reads TGTGCCAGCAGCCTCCGGGGGAACACTGAAGCTTTCTTT. It yields the protein CASSLRGNTEAFF.

This clone came up a few times. V gene TRBV11-2 combines with J gene TRBJ2-7, with TRBD1 identical over 7 bases. Germline CDR1 SGHAT, CDR2 FQNNGV. CDR3 size: 13 residues. V shed 4 bases, J shed 2 bases, and the junction held 2 bases outside the gene matches. Here the CDR3 reads CASSSGTAYEQYF. The CDR3 DNA sequence: TGTGCCAGCAGCTCCGGGACAGCCTACGAGCAGTACTTC.

The chain carries TRBV19 and TRBJ1-2, with TRBD1 identical over 9 bases. Germline CDR1 is LNHDA and CDR2 is SQIVND (reference sequence). The V and J ends lost 4 bases and 6 bases, in that order; junction bases with no gene match: 3. The CDR3 contains 13 residues. This chain's CDR3 is CASSKNRGHGYTF. CDR3 in DNA: TGTGCCAGTAGTAAAAACAGGGGGCATGGCTACACCTTC.

The chain recombines TRBV7-9 with TRBJ2-1; D is unclear. This CDR3 has 15 residues. V was pared by 5 bases and J by 4 bases, with 15 bases between. CDR1 is SEHNR and CDR2 is FQNEAQ in the germline V gene (reference sequence). This CDR3 reads CASSVRESPYNEQFF. In DNA form, the CDR3 reads TGTGCCAGCAGCGTTAGGGAATCTCCTTACAATGAGCAGTTCTTC.

A few counts support this clone. Other nucleotide sequences from this sample produce the same CDR3. This rearrangement joins TRBV19 to TRBJ2-7; 9 nucleotides line up with TRBD1. This CDR3 has 14 residues. Germline CDR1 LNHDA, CDR2 SQIVND (reference sequence). V lost 1 base to trimming and J lost 2 bases; unmatched junction nucleotides: 0. Here the CDR3 reads CASSIGQGAYEQYF. Written as DNA, the CDR3 is TGTGCCAGTAGTATAGGACAGGGGGCCTACGAGCAGTACTTC.

This clone was counted a single time. The chain joins TRBV10-1 to TRBJ2-7; tentatively, D is TRBD1 (5 bases). CDR3 length equals 14 residues. Germline values: CDR1 WNHNN, CDR2 SYGVQD (reference sequence). Trimming removed 3 bases from V and 2 bases from J, with 11 bases in between. The CDR3 protein is CASSDSQGTYEQYF. The CDR3 coding sequence is TGCGCCAGCAGTGATTCCCAGGGCACCTACGAGCAGTACTTC.

The chain combines TRBV27 with TRBJ2-7; 7 positions agree with TRBD2. V shed 5 bases and J 4 bases; nucleotides not matched to a gene: 11. Germline CDR1 is MNHEY and CDR2 is SMNVEV (reference sequence). There are 15 residues in the CDR3. The CDR3 spells CASSLRGGSRYEQYF. CDR3 coding DNA: TGTGCCAGCAGTCTAAGGGGCGGGAGTAGGTACGAGCAGTACTTC.

This sequence joins TRBV7-9 and TRBJ1-4; D ambiguous. The CDR3 runs 14 residues. Germline CDR1 is SEHNR and CDR2 is FQNEAQ (reference sequence). Trimming stripped 6 bases from V and 0 bases from J, with 8 bases between. CDR3 sequence reads: CASRLDATNEKLFF. The CDR3 DNA reads as TGTGCCAGCAGACTGGATGCAACTAATGAAAAACTGTTTTTT.

The V gene is TRBV11-2, the J gene TRBJ2-3; 10 bases fit TRBD2. Germline V gene sequence: CDR1 SGHAT, CDR2 FQNNGV. CDR3 length: 18 residues. J was trimmed by 4 bases and V by 2 bases; bases with no gene match: 12. The CDR3 DNA is TGTGCCAGCAGCTTAAGGCTAGCGGGAGTGAGTGTTGCAGATACGCAGTATTTT. Its translation: CASSLRLAGVSVADTQYF. Full variable domain (rest looked up from reference TRBV11-2 and TRBJ2-3): EAGVAQSPRYKIIEKRQSVAFWCNPISGHATLYWYQQILGQGPKLLIQFQNNGVVDDSQLPKDRFSAERLKGVDSTLKIQPAKLEDSAVYLCASSLRLAGVSVADTQYFGPGTRLTVL.

Comment on this clone: Sequence at one end of the junction differs from germline and may be a read error. This rearrangement joins TRBV15 to TRBJ2-7; D possibly matches TRBD1 or TRBD2 (5 bases each). There are 11 residues in the CDR3. CDR1 LNHNV and CDR2 YYDKDF come from the germline V gene (reference sequence). CDR3 sequence reads: CATSRDPSGRF. CDR3 nucleotide sequence: TGTGCCACCAGCAGGGACCCCTCGGGACGATTC. The variable domain in full, with the rest retrieved from reference TRBV15 and TRBJ2-7, is DAMVIQNPRYQVTQFGKPVTLSCSQTLNHNVMYWYQQKSSQAPKLLFHYYDKDFNNEADTPDNFQSRRPNTSFCFLDIRSPGLGDTAMYLCATSRDPSGRFGPGTRLTVT.

In its sample, this clone was seen once. The chain combines TRBV7-9 with TRBJ2-7; D might be TRBD1 (5 bases). Trimming left V 1 base short and J 2 bases short, with 15 bases between. The CDR3 covers 16 residues. The germline V gene encodes CDR1 SEHNR and CDR2 FQNEAQ (reference sequence). DNA of the CDR3: TGTGCCAGCAGCTTAGTGTTGGCAGGGATTACCTACGAGCAGTACTTC. It encodes CASSLVLAGITYEQYF.

The rearrangement links TRBV19 to TRBJ2-1; 8 bases match TRBD2. This CDR3 contains 13 residues. Trimming removed 6 bases from V and 6 bases from J; junction bases left unmatched: 4. From germline, CDR1 is LNHDA and CDR2 SQIVND (reference sequence). The CDR3 spells CASSPLAGNEQFF. The CDR3 nucleotides are TGTGCCAGTAGCCCGCTAGCGGGCAATGAGCAGTTCTTC.